This T cell receptor beta chain comes out of a study of T cell changes during pregnancy in multiple sclerosis. TCRdb keeps only in-frame clones here, not all; method: immunoSEQ multiplex PCR. The sample carries around 70,000 clones, roughly 88% recorded once. The ends were cut back, 1 base at V and 0 bases at J, with 12 bases in the middle. This CDR3 spans 17 amino acids. Germline V gene data show CDR1 as LNHNV and CDR2 as YYDKDF (reference sequence). The sequence came from a female donor with multiple sclerosis, enrolled in a pregnancy study. The sequenced sample was peripheral blood, obtained in the third trimester of pregnancy. The V and J genes are TRBV15 and TRBJ1-4; no clear D gene. CDR3 residues: CATSRGSLQATNEKLFF. The CDR3 DNA reads TGTGCCACCAGCAGAGGGTCCTTACAAGCAACTAATGAAAAACTGTTTTTT. The full variable domain, completed using reference TRBV15 and TRBJ1-4, is DAMVIQNPRYQVTQFGKPVTLSCSQTLNHNVMYWYQQKSSQAPKLLFHYYDKDFNNEADTPDNFQSRRPNTSFCFLDIRSPGLGDTAMYLCATSRGSLQATNEKLFFGSGTQLSVL.